A single TCR beta chain is shown here with its context. The antigen is not known. The CDR3 covers 13 residues. The V end was cut by 1 base, the J end by 3 bases, with 5 bases between. The germline gives CDR1 SGHAT, CDR2 FQNNGV. Using immunoSEQ multiplex PCR, the repertoire was profiled, and TCRdb retains in-frame clones only, with some absent. The data show 130,000 to 150,000 clones, 79% seen once. The record originates from a study of cytotoxic CD8 clonotypes in ibrutinib-treated CLL. The overall study: Among the patients, 10 to 11 presented as relapsed/refractory and about 15 as treatment-naive; around 17 showed unmutated IGHV. Partial response occurred in approximately 25 patients and complete response in 2; at median around 66 months, 14 remained remitted and about twelve progressed. Samples had a mean of approximately 260,000 productive templates and some 88,000 productive rearrangements.

Study-wide results and limits: Baseline clonality exceeded age-matched healthy donors and tracked circulating CD8+ T-cell counts.

This specimen consisted of PBMCs, obtained after 12 months of ibrutinib treatment. The TCR originated in a human donor with chronic lymphocytic leukemia. V usage is TRBV11-2 and J usage is TRBJ2-3; D is undetermined. CDR3 in DNA: TGTGCCAGCAGCTTAGGCAGGACAGATACGCAGTATTTT. As protein: CASSLGRTDTQYF.